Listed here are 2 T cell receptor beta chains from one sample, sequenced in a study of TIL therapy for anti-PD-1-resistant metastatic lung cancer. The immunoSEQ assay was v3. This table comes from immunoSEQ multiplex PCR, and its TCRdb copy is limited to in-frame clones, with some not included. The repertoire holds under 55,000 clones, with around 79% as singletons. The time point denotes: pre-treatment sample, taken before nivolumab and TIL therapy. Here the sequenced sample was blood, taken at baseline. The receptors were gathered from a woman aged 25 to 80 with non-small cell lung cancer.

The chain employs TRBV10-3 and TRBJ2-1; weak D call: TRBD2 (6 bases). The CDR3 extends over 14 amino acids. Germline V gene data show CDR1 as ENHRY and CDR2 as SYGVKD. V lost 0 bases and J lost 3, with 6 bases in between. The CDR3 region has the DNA TGTGCCATCAGTGAGTCGACTAGCTACAATGAGCAGTTCTTC. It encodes CAISESTSYNEQFF.

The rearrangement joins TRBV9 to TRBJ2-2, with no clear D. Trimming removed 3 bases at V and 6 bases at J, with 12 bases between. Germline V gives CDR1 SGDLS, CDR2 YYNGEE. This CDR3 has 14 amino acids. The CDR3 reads CASSATFGPGELFF. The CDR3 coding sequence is TGTGCCAGCAGCGCCACCTTTGGGCCCGGGGAGCTGTTTTTT.